The clone carrying this T cell receptor beta chain was detected only a few times. This CDR3 is built from 15 residues. Per the germline V gene, CDR1 is SGDLS and CDR2 is YYNGEE. The V gene lost 0 bases and the J gene lost 7 bases, with 13 bases spanning the gap. This specimen belongs to a study of blood T cell repertoires in COVID-19. For the study at large: The samples span acute and convalescent COVID-19 from the United States, Italy and Spain. From T cells, B-cell-depleted T cells, or PBMCs came the material, which was cDNA or gDNA.

Per the original data handling: Amplification from reference gene primers served as the basis for estimated nucleated cell counts. The table came from immunoSEQ multiplex PCR; TCRdb's copy has only in-frame clones and leaves some out. The V and J calls and the clone size are those of that table, but D and trimming were determined from the DNA. The sample shows 130,000 or so clones, more than 80% of them seen only once. The receptor was derived from a woman in her sixties or seventies with acute or convalescent COVID-19. The sequenced material came from peripheral blood. J is TRBJ1-4 and V is TRBV9; D is unclear. Here the CDR3 DNA reads TGTGCCAGCAGCGTAGCCCCCTCTCGGGGTGAAAAACTGTTTTTT. This gives the protein CASSVAPSRGEKLFF.